This TCR beta chain was documented in a study of blood T cell repertoires in COVID-19. About the study: Donors in the United States, Italy and Spain gave samples during acute or convalescent COVID-19.

CDR1 and CDR2 (germline): SQVTM, ANQGSEA. The CDR3 loop spans 13 amino acids. V lost 6 bases to trimming and J lost 2 bases; unmatched junction nucleotides: 6. The protocol was immunoSEQ multiplex PCR, while the TCRdb copy is restricted to in-frame clones and leaves out a portion. In the table there are about 61,000 clones, about 88% of which are singletons. This TCR was sampled from a woman in her 50s with active or convalescent COVID-19. Material: peripheral blood. V is TRBV29-1 and J is TRBJ1-1; TRBD1 aligns across 7 bases. The CDR3 reads CSVRTGQNTEAFF. For the CDR3, the DNA is TGCAGCGTACGGACAGGACAAAACACTGAAGCTTTCTTT.